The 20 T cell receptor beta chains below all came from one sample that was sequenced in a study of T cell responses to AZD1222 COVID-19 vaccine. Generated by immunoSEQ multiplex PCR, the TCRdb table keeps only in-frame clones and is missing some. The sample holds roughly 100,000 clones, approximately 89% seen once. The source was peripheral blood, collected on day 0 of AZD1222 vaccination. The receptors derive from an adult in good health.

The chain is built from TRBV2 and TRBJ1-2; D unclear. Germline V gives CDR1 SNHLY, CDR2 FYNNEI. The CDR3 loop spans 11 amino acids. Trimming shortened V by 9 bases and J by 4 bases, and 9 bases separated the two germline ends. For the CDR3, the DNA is TGTGCCAGTACCAGGAGCTATGGCTACACCTTC. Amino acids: CASTRSYGYTF.

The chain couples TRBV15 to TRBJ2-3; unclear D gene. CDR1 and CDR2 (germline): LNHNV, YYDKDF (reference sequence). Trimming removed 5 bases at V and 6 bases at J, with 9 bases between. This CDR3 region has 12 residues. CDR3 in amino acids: CATSLASDTQYF. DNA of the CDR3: TGTGCCACCAGCCTCGCGTCCGATACGCAGTATTTT.

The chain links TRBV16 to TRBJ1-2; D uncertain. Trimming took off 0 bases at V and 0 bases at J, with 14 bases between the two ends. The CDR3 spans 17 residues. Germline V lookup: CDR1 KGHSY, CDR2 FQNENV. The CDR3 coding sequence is TGTGCCAGCAGCCAATCCCGGCAAATAAGGGCTAACTATGGCTACACCTTC. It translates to CASSQSRQIRANYGYTF.

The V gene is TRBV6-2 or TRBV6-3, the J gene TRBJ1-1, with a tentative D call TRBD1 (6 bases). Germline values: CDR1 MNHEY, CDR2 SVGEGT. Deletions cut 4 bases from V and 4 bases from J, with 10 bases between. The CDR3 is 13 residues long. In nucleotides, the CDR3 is TGTGCCAGCAGTTTACAGGGTGGCACTGAAGCTTTCTTT. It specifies CASSLQGGTEAFF.

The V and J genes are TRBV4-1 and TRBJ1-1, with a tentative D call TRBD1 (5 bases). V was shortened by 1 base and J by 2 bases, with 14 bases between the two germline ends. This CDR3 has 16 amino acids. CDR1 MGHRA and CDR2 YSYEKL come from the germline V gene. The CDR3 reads CASSQGPRGSNTEAFF. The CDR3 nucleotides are TGCGCCAGCAGCCAAGGCCCTCGGGGCTCAAACACTGAAGCTTTCTTT.

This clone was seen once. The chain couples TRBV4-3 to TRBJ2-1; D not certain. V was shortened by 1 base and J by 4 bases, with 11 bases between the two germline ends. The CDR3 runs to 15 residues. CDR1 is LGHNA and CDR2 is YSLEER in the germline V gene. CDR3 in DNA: TGCGCCAGCAGCCAAGCAGTTCCGTCTTACAATGAGCAGTTCTTC. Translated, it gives CASSQAVPSYNEQFF.

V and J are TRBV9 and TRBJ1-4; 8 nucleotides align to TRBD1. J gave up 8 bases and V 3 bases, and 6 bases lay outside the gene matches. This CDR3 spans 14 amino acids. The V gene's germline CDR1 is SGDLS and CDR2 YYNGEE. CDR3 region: CASSAGQALEKLFF. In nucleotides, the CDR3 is TGTGCCAGCAGCGCGGGACAGGCGCTGGAAAAACTGTTTTTT. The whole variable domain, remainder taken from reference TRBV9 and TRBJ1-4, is DSGVTQTPKHLITATGQRVTLRCSPRSGDLSVYWYQQSLDQGLQFLIQYYNGEERAKGNILERFSAQQFPDLHSELNLSSLELGDSALYFCASSAGQALEKLFFGSGTQLSVL.

DNA for the CDR3: TGTGCCAGCAGCGTAGAGAGCACTGTAGAGACCCAGTACTTC. Protein: CASSVESTVETQYF. The rearrangement links TRBV9 to TRBJ2-5; D is unclear. CDR1 is SGDLS, CDR2 YYNGEE, per germline. V lost 0 bases, J lost 4 bases, and 10 bases lay in between. The CDR3 is 14 amino acids. Filled out from reference TRBV9 and TRBJ2-5, the complete variable domain reads DSGVTQTPKHLITATGQRVTLRCSPRSGDLSVYWYQQSLDQGLQFLIQYYNGEERAKGNILERFSAQQFPDLHSELNLSSLELGDSALYFCASSVESTVETQYFGPGTRLLVL.

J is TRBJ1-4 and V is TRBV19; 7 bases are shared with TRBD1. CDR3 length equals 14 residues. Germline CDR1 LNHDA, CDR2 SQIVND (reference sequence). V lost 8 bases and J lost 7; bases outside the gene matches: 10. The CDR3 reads CASRSTGYSEKLFF. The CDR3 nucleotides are TGTGCCAGTCGCTCGACAGGGTATAGTGAAAAACTGTTTTTT.

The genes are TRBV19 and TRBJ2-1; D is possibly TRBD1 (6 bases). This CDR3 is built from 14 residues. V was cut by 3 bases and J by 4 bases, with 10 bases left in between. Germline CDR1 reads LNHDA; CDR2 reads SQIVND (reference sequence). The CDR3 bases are TGTGCCAGTAGTATCGGACAGTTTTACAATGAGCAGTTCTTC. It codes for CASSIGQFYNEQFF.

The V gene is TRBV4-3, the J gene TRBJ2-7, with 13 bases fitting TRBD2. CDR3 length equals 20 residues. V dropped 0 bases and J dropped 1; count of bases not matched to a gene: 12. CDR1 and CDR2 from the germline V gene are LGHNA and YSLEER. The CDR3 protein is CASSQEGNIRTSGSSYEQYF. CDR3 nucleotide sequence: TGCGCCAGCAGCCAAGAGGGCAATATACGGACTAGCGGGAGTTCCTACGAGCAGTACTTC.

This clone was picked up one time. The CDR3 DNA sequence: TGTGCCAGCAGCTTGGATAGCGGTTTGGGCACTGAAGCTTTCTTT. Translating gives CASSLDSGLGTEAFF. This rearrangement joins TRBV5-4 to TRBJ1-1; the D is unclear. Trimming stripped 0 bases from V and 4 bases from J, with 13 bases between. This CDR3 spans 15 amino acids. The germline gives CDR1 SGHNT, CDR2 YYREEE (reference sequence).

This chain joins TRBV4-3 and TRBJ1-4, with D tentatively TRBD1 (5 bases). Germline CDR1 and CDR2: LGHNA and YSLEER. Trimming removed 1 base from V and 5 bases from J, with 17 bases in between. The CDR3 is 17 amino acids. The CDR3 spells CASSQALGGAQNEKLFF. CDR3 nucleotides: TGCGCCAGCAGCCAAGCCTTGGGAGGGGCTCAAAATGAAAAACTGTTTTTT.

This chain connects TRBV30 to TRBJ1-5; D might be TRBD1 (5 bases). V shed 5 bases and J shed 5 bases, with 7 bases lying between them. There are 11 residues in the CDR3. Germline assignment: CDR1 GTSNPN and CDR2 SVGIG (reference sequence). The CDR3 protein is CAWGADQPQHF. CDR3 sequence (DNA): TGTGCCTGGGGGGCGGATCAGCCCCAGCATTTT.

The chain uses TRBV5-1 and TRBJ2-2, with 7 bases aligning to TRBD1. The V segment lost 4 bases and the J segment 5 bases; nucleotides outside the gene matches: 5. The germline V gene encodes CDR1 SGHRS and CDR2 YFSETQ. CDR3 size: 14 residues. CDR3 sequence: CASSLDRSTGELFF. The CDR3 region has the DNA TGCGCCAGCAGCCTGGACAGGTCTACCGGGGAGCTGTTTTTT.

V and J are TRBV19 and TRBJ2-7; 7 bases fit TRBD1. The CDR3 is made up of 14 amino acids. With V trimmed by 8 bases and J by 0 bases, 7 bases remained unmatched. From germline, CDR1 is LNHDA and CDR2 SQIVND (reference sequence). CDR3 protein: CASSTGVSSYEQYF. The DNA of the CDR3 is TGTGCCAGTTCCACAGGGGTTAGCTCCTACGAGCAGTACTTC.

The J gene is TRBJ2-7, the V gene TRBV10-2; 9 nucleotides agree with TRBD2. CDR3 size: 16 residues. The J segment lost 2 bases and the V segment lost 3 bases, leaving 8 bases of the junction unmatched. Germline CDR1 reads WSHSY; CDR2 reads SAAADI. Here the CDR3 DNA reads TGCGCCAGCAGTGATTTTGGCGGGAGGGCCCCCTACGAGCAGTACTTC. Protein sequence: CASSDFGGRAPYEQYF.

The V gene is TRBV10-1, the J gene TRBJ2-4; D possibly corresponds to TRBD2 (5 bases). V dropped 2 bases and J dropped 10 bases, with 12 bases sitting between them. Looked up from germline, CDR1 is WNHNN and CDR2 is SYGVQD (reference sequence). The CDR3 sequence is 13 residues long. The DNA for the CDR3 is TGCGCCAGCAGTGAGCGAGGGAATGGGATTCAGTACTTC. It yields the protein CASSERGNGIQYF.

The CDR3 region is CASSLRRQGHTGELFF. Written as DNA, the CDR3 is TGTGCCAGCAGCTTGAGGAGACAGGGCCACACCGGGGAGCTGTTTTTT. The rearrangement links TRBV5-6 to TRBJ2-2, with 7 bases aligning to TRBD1. V lost 1 base and J lost 3; bases outside the gene matches: 6. The CDR3 loop spans 16 amino acids. CDR1 and CDR2 from the germline V gene are SGHDT and YYEEEE. Filled out from reference TRBV5-6 and TRBJ2-2, the complete variable domain reads DAGVTQSPTHLIKTRGQQVTLRCSPKSGHDTVSWYQQALGQGPQFIFQYYEEEERQRGNFPDRFSGHQFPNYSSELNVNALLLGDSALYLCASSLRRQGHTGELFFGEGSRLTVL.

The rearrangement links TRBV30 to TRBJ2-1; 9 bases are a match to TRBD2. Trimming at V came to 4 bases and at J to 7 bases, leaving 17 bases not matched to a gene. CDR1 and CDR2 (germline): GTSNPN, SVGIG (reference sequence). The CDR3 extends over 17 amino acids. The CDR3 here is CAWNEGSSGRSKNEQFF. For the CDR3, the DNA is TGTGCCTGGAATGAGGGTTCGAGCGGGAGGTCAAAGAATGAGCAGTTCTTC.